This TCR beta chain was recorded in a study of blood T cell repertoires in COVID-19. Method: immunoSEQ multiplex PCR; TCRdb's copy keeps in-frame clones and lacks some. The sample consists of over 600,000 clones, 85% to 90% of them appearing once. The CDR3 covers 15 residues. The germline gives CDR1 MGHDK, CDR2 SYGVNS. V dropped 5 bases and J dropped 6 bases, with 18 bases sitting between them. This chain connects TRBV25-1 to TRBJ2-3, with D perhaps matching TRBD1 (7 bases). The sequencing input was peripheral blood. The source is a young woman with acute or convalescent COVID-19. CDR3 residues: CASSPGQLGGDTQYF. In nucleotides, the CDR3 is TGTGCCAGCAGTCCGGGACAGTTAGGAGGGGATACGCAGTATTTT. Full variable domain (rest looked up from reference TRBV25-1 and TRBJ2-3): EADIYQTPRYLVIGTGKKITLECSQTMGHDKMYWYQQDPGMELHLIHYSYGVNSTEKGDLSSESTVSRIRTEHFPLTLESARPSHTSQYLCASSPGQLGGDTQYFGPGTRLTVL.